This is a list of T cell receptor beta chains from one sample in a study of T cell changes during pregnancy in multiple sclerosis. TCRdb's copy holds only in-frame clones and misses some; the assay was immunoSEQ multiplex PCR. The table lists about 47,000 clones, 80% to 95% of them singletons. Sample: peripheral blood, taken in the third trimester of pregnancy. The source is a female donor with multiple sclerosis, enrolled in a pregnancy study. The CDR3 runs from the conserved cysteine through the conserved F or W. A D gene is named only where the DNA matches it firmly. Clone size is stated in some rows and not others, as once, few, many or a class when expanded.

>-|few|TRBJ1-3|TRBV10-3
TGTGCCATCAGTGAGGACAGAAGCACTGGAAACACCATATATTTT
CAISEDRSTGNTIYF
>-|-|TRBJ2-3|TRBV7-3
TGTGCCAGCAGCTTAAAAGAAGGCGGGAATACAGATACGCAGTATTTT
CASSLKEGGNTDTQYF
>-|-|TRBJ1-4|TRBV27
TGTGCCAGCAGTCCCCGGGGTTATGCTAATGAAAAACTGTTTTTT
CASSPRGYANEKLFF
>-|-|TRBJ2-2|TRBV5-1
TGCGCCAGCAGCTTGGACGGTGCCACCGGGGAGCTGTTTTTT
CASSLDGATGELFF
>-|-|TRBJ1-2|TRBV4-3
TGCGCCAGCAGCCATGGGGCCCTCTATGGCTACACCTTC
CASSHGALYGYTF
>TRBD2|-|TRBJ2-3|TRBV7-3
TGTGCCAGCAGCCCCTACACTAGCGGGAGGTTCACAGATACGCAGTATTTT
CASSPYTSGRFTDTQYF
>-|-|TRBJ1-1|TRBV15
TGTGCCACCAGCACCACAGTGAACACTGAAGCTTTCTTT
CATSTTVNTEAFF
>TRBD2|-|TRBJ2-1|TRBV11-1
TGTGCCAGCAGCTTAGCCGGGACTAGCGGTTTCAATGAGCAGTTCTTC
CASSLAGTSGFNEQFF
>TRBD2|few|TRBJ2-2|TRBV2
TGTGCCAGCAGGGGGCTAGCGGGAGGACCCACCGGGGAGCTGTTTTTT
CASRGLAGGPTGELFF
>-|-|TRBJ1-1|TRBV19
TGTGCCACCGTGGCCCGGGACACTGAAGCTTTCTTT
CATVARDTEAFF
>-|-|TRBJ1-5|TRBV7-9
TGTGCCAGCAGCTTAGCGTCGGGCAGGGATCAGCCCCAGCATTTT
CASSLASGRDQPQHF
>-|-|TRBJ2-7|TRBV19
TGTGCCAGTAGTATGGACAGCCTGAGCTCCTACGAGCAGTACTTC
CASSMDSLSSYEQYF
>TRBD1|-|TRBJ1-4|TRBV4-2
TGTGCCAGCAGCCAAGGGGAGGGACAGGGGTTTGAAAAACTGTTTTTT
CASSQGEGQGFEKLFF
>TRBD1|-|TRBJ1-1|TRBV7-6
TGTGCCAGCAGCGCCTTACAGGGGGGGGACACTGAAGCTTTCTTT
CASSALQGGDTEAFF
>-|-|TRBJ2-2|TRBV5-4
TGTGCCAGCAGCCACGGACTCCCGAGCGAGCTGTTTTTT
CASSHGLPSELFF
>TRBD1|-|TRBJ1-2|TRBV19
TGTGCCAGTAGTACCGGGACAGGGGCCTCCCCCGGTGGCTACACCTTC
CASSTGTGASPGGYTF
>-|-|TRBJ2-7|TRBV5-1
TGCGCCAGCAGCTTGGACGGGACCTACGAGCAGTACTTC
CASSLDGTYEQYF
>-|-|TRBJ1-1|TRBV7-9
TGTGCCAGCAGCCAACCTGGCCGGGGATGGGTTGAAGCTTTCTTT
CASSQPGRGWVEAFF
>-|once|TRBJ2-5|TRBV4-2
TGTGCCAGCAGCCAAGATAGCGGCGAGACCCAGTACTTC
CASSQDSGETQYF
>-|-|TRBJ2-3|TRBV10-3
TGTGCCATCAGTGCCGGAGGGGATACGCAGTATTTT
CAISAGGDTQYF
>TRBD1|-|TRBJ1-1|TRBV10-2
TGCGCCAGCAGGGACAGGGGGCCCACTGAAGCTTTCTTT
CASRDRGPTEAFF
>TRBD2|-|TRBJ2-3|TRBV28
TGTGCCAGCAGTCCCCGACTAGCGGGAGTTAATCGGGATACGCAGTATTTT
CASSPRLAGVNRDTQYF
>TRBD2|-|TRBJ2-3|TRBV7-2
TGTGCCAGCAGCCCGGGACTACGAGGGACAGATACGCAGTATTTT
CASSPGLRGTDTQYF
>-|-|TRBJ2-7|TRBV2
TGTGCCAGCAGTGATACGGGAAGGAGGTACGAGCAGTACTTC
CASSDTGRRYEQYF
>TRBD2|-|TRBJ2-1|TRBV5-1
TGCGCCAGCAGTCATAGCGGGAGTGGCTACAATGAGCAGTTCTTC
CASSHSGSGYNEQFF
>TRBD1|-|TRBJ2-3|TRBV27
TGTGCCAGCAGCCCTCAGGGGGTTCCAGATACGCAGTATTTT
CASSPQGVPDTQYF
>TRBD2|-|TRBJ2-1|TRBV10-3
TGTGCCATCAGCAAGATACTAGCGGATGAGCAGTTCTTC
CAISKILADEQFF
>TRBD2|-|TRBJ2-5|TRBV7-8
TGTGCCAGCACCTCGTGGACTAGCGGGAGGGATCAAGAGACCCAGTACTTC
CASTSWTSGRDQETQYF
>TRBD1|-|TRBJ2-6|TRBV13
TGTGCCAGCAGCTCCGGGACAGATCACTCTGGGGCCAACGTCCTGACTTTC
CASSSGTDHSGANVLTF
>-|-|TRBJ2-2|TRBV7-8
TGTGCCAGCAGCTTATTGGCGTCCCAGCGTAGTAATCCGAACACCGGGGAGCTGTTTTTT
CASSLLASQRSNPNTGELFF
>-|-|TRBJ1-3|TRBV18
TGTGCCAGCTCACCTGACCAGGGTGGTTCAAACACCATATATTTT
CASSPDQGGSNTIYF
>-|-|TRBJ1-1|TRBV19
TGTGCCAGTAGTATACAGCGGGGGCCCTTGGGAACTGAAGCTTTCTTT
CASSIQRGPLGTEAFF
>-|once|TRBJ2-1|TRBV7-3
TGTGCCAGCAGCATGACAGATTACAATGAGCAGTTCTTC
CASSMTDYNEQFF
>-|-|TRBJ1-3|TRBV7-3
TGTGCCAGCAGCCTGGACACAAGGGATGGAAACACCATATATTTT
CASSLDTRDGNTIYF
>TRBD2|-|TRBJ2-1|TRBV5-1
TGCGCCAGCAGCCCCGTTCCTGGATTAGCGGGATACAATGAGCAGTTCTTC
CASSPVPGLAGYNEQFF
>-|-|TRBJ2-3|TRBV11-3
TGTGCCAGCAGCTTGCGGTGGGGCGATACGCAGTATTTT
CASSLRWGDTQYF
>TRBD1|-|TRBJ1-1|TRBV18
TGTGCCAGCTCCCTGGGACAGATGAACACTGAAGCTTTCTTT
CASSLGQMNTEAFF
>TRBD1|-|TRBJ2-7|TRBV23-1
TGCGCCAGCAGTCACACCTACCGGGACAGGGAGTCTTACGAGCAGTACTTC
CASSHTYRDRESYEQYF
>-|-|TRBJ2-7|TRBV11-1
TGTGCCAGCAGCCCGGGGGAGGTCAACTACGAGCAGTACTTC
CASSPGEVNYEQYF
>TRBD2|few|TRBJ2-1|TRBV7-2
TGTGCCAGCAGCTTAGACGGGAGGGCCCTCGGTGAGCAGTTCTTC
CASSLDGRALGEQFF
>TRBD1|-|TRBJ1-5|TRBV28
TGTGCCAGCGTAACCACTGCGGGGACAGGGGGCAATCAGCCCCAGCATTTT
CASVTTAGTGGNQPQHF
>-|-|TRBJ2-1|TRBV5-8
TGTGCCAGCAGCGAACAGGGACGGTCCTACAATGAGCAGTTCTTC
CASSEQGRSYNEQFF
>TRBD1|-|TRBJ2-1|TRBV5-8
TGTGCCATCGGGACAGGAGGCAATGAGCAGTTCTTC
CAIGTGGNEQFF
>TRBD2|-|TRBJ2-5|TRBV5-4
TGTGCCAGCAGTTTGACGGGACTAGCCAGGGAGACCCAGTACTTC
CASSLTGLARETQYF
>TRBD1|-|TRBJ1-1|TRBV19
TGTGCCAGTAACAGGGGGCTATTGAACACTGAAGCTTTCTTT
CASNRGLLNTEAFF
>TRBD1|once|TRBJ2-1|TRBV15
TGTGCCACCAGCTGGGACAGGGAGACCAATGAGCAGTTCTTC
CATSWDRETNEQFF
>-|once|TRBJ1-2|TRBV7-9
TGTGCCAGCAGCCCCCGAGTTGACTATGGCTACACCTTC
CASSPRVDYGYTF
>TRBD2|-|TRBJ2-1|TRBV14
TGTGCCAGCAGCCAAGGTAGCGGGAGCTCCAATGAGCAGTTCTTC
CASSQGSGSSNEQFF
>-|medium-sized|TRBJ1-1|TRBV5-6
TGTGCCAGCAGCTCATGGACAGCTGAAGCTTTCTTT
CASSSWTAEAFF
>TRBD2|-|TRBJ2-5|TRBV6-1
TGTGCCAGCAGCTCGGGACTAGCGGGATCCGAGACCCAGTACTTC
CASSSGLAGSETQYF
>TRBD2|-|TRBJ2-1|TRBV4-3
TGCGCCAGCAGCCAAGTCGGGACTAGCGTTAGAACTGAGCAGTTCTTC
CASSQVGTSVRTEQFF
>-|-|TRBJ1-1|TRBV7-3
TGTGCCAGCAGCTTCGGATTGGGCAGTGAAGCTTTCTTT
CASSFGLGSEAFF
>-|-|TRBJ1-4|TRBV13
TGTGCCAGCAGCTTAGGCCCTAGAGCTAATGAAAAACTGTTTTTT
CASSLGPRANEKLFF
>-|-|TRBJ2-7|TRBV6-6
TGTGCCAGCAAAAGTCTAGCCGCCTACGAGCAGTACTTC
CASKSLAAYEQYF
>-|-|TRBJ1-1|TRBV7-9
TGTGCCAGCAGCCCAGGGTTGTCCACTGAAGCTTTCTTT
CASSPGLSTEAFF
>-|-|TRBJ2-3|TRBV5-1
TGCGCCAGCAGCCCGGGAACAGTCCCCACTGTCACAGATACGCAGTATTTT
CASSPGTVPTVTDTQYF
>-|-|TRBJ2-7|TRBV29-1
TGCAGCGTTGAATTGGGTCGGGCGGGATCCTACGAGCAGTACTTC
CSVELGRAGSYEQYF
>TRBD2|-|TRBJ2-3|TRBV7-7
TGTGCTAGCAGTCGTGGACTAGCGGGAGATACGCAGTATTTT
CASSRGLAGDTQYF
>-|-|TRBJ2-1|TRBV28
TGTGCCAGCAGTTTTATGTGGGAGAAATCCTACAATGAGCAGTTCTTC
CASSFMWEKSYNEQFF